The present T cell receptor (beta chain) was sequenced within a study of blood T cell repertoires in COVID-19 (dated by TCRdb to 2020 to 2021). For context, the study as a whole: Samples from collaborators originated in the United States, Italy and Spain and spanned both the acute and convalescent phases of COVID-19. The repertoires were made available in a free public database intended to serve as a resource for research on the immune response to SARS-CoV-2. Where available, HLA class I and class II types were taken from metadata supplied by the sample provider and were not determined by assay-based typing. The material from the prospective study consisted of cDNA or gDNA derived from T cells, B-cell-depleted T cells, or PBMCs. Samples came from the ongoing ImmuneRACE study (first 160 participants) plus 1,254 subjects from 6 global collaborators. The sample metadata nearly always contained a de-identified subject ID, COVID-19 status, age in years and sex. Deeply sampled blood TCRbeta repertoires from subjects exposed to, actively infected with, or recovered from COVID-19 were included in the dataset. What the study reported, not specific to this receptor: How much clinical and demographic metadata was included differed by source and by participant, and the metadata was provided uncurated.

For this clone: Its binding antigen is unknown. Base quality data are lacking; no much larger clone is found one base away.

The collaborating institutions used their own protocols to collect whole blood in K2EDTA tubes. For TCRbeta analysis, collaborators shipped samples in one of three forms: frozen whole blood, isolated PBMCs, or DNA extracted from either of those sample types. TCRbeta CDR3 regions were amplified from genomic DNA by means of the immunoSEQ Assay, a bias-controlled multiplex PCR. As for the original processing: Within the assay, amplification of reference gene primers was used to estimate how many nucleated cells each sample contained. Sequence reads were collapsed and filtered to measure the absolute abundance of every unique TCRbeta CDR3 rearrangement. Productive Simpson clonality was computed per sample as the square root of Simpson's diversity index over productive rearrangements. The immuneACCESS repertoire file appears here via TCRdb, limited to in-frame rearrangements. These files lack a portion of the clones; in checked studies, under half of the deficit traces to unresolved V genes, and the cause of the others is not known. The DNA was the basis for D and trimming; V, J and clone size are from that table. This sample has approximately 150,000 clones in its table, and 87% of those were observed once. Jointly, the top ten make up over 8.5% of the sample.

V and J are trimmed by 3 bases and 1 base, and the gene matches miss 4 bases of the junction. Reading from cysteine to phenylalanine, the CDR3 counts 15 amino acids. Kept here is only the CDR3 DNA, which spans 45 bases and is read in frame from base 1. Based on the germline V gene, the CDR1 and CDR2 sequences are SGHTA and FQGNSA. The sequence joins TRBV7-2 to TRBJ2-7; TRBD1 matches 9 bases in the middle. Input material: peripheral blood. The sequence came from a woman aged 50 to 60 with active or convalescent COVID-19. Read as DNA, the sequence is TGTGCCAGCAGCTTGGACAGGGGACGGTCCTACGAGCAGTACTTC. This codes for CASSLDRGRSYEQYF.